Each of the 24 T cell receptor beta chains below was sequenced from the same sample in a study of response to subunit inactivated influenza vaccine. TCRdb re-derived calls from the RT-PCR reads in MiXCR, one entry per CDR3 protein. Of approximately 530,000 distinct CDR3 sequences listed, 7.5% to 8.5% were seen once; the top ten hold roughly 13%. The input for sequencing was PBMCs from blood, taken around 25 months after vaccination. The receptors derive from a man between 50 and 70 years old who received an inactivated influenza vaccine.

This clonotype was detected a few times. CDR3 protein: CASSNLIDEQFF. Written as DNA, the CDR3 is TGTGCCAGCAGTAACCTTATCGATGAGCAGTTCTTC. The chain joins TRBV28 to TRBJ2-1; D is ambiguous. Trimming removed 5 bases at V and 8 bases at J, with 10 bases between. The CDR3 loop spans 12 amino acids. CDR1 is MDHEN, CDR2 SYDVKM, per germline.

This clonotype came up a few times. The J gene is TRBJ2-1, the V gene TRBV27, with 8 bases identical to TRBD2. The J segment lost 6 bases and the V segment lost 6 bases, leaving 7 bases of the junction unmatched. Germline V gene data show CDR1 as MNHEY and CDR2 as SMNVEV (reference sequence). The CDR3 has 14 residues. The CDR3 DNA is TGTGCCAGCAGGGCCGGGACTAGACTCAATGAGCAGTTCTTC. Residues: CASRAGTRLNEQFF.

This clonotype was seen a handful of times. The gene calls are TRBV4-1 and TRBJ2-4; possible D gene TRBD1, 6 bases. CDR3 size: 18 residues. Between the trimmed V and J ends, which lost 0 bases and 0 bases, there was a span of 15 bases. Germline assignment: CDR1 MGHRA and CDR2 YSYEKL. This CDR3 is CASSQDPPDSLAKNIQYF. CDR3 DNA: TGCGCCAGCAGCCAAGACCCCCCGGACAGCCTAGCCAAAAACATTCAGTACTTC.

This clonotype was seen ten or more times. The V call is TRBV4-1, the J call TRBJ2-2; no reliable D call. Germline assignment: CDR1 MGHRA and CDR2 YSYEKL. The CDR3 spans 17 residues. V lost 1 base and J lost 4, with 16 bases in between. The CDR3 DNA reads TGCGCCAGCAGCCAAGGGGTGACAATTTCCACCACCGGGGAGCTGTTTTTT. It codes for CASSQGVTISTTGELFF.

This clonotype was observed a handful of times. The rearrangement joins TRBV2 to TRBJ2-7, with D tentatively TRBD2 (5 bases). With 4 bases removed from V and 3 bases from J, the gap between germline ends came to 7 bases. Per germline, CDR1 SNHLY and CDR2 FYNNEI. CDR3 length: 12 amino acids. CDR3 protein: CASSGGFYEQYF. The CDR3 DNA follows: TGTGCCAGCAGTGGAGGGTTCTACGAGCAGTACTTC.

In its sample, this clonotype was seen a few times. CDR3 bases: TGTGCCAGCAGCTTAAACGCAAGGACCCCTGTCTATGGCTACACCTTC. Its protein is CASSLNARTPVYGYTF. The chain is built from TRBV7-9 and TRBJ1-2; no reliable D call. The CDR3 totals 16 residues. Germline CDR1 SEHNR, CDR2 FQNEAQ (reference sequence). Trimming took off 2 bases at V and 4 bases at J, with 17 bases between the two ends.

This clonotype was seen repeatedly, ten times or more. This chain uses TRBV9 with TRBJ1-1; a possible D gene is TRBD1 (5 bases). The germline CDR1 and CDR2 sequences are SGDLS and YYNGEE. Trimming took 3 bases from V and 1 from J, leaving 10 bases between them. CDR3 size: 14 residues. The CDR3 bases are TGTGCCAGCAGCGCCGTTACAGGGAACACTGAAGCTTTCTTT. It codes for CASSAVTGNTEAFF.

Only one count was recorded for this clonotype. A much larger clone lies one base from this, so it may be a read error. The chain couples TRBV7-2 to TRBJ2-7; D remains ambiguous. The CDR3 loop spans 11 amino acids. Germline-derived CDR1 and CDR2 are SGHTA and FQGNSA. This chain's CDR3 is CASNLFDEQYF. The CDR3 nucleotides are TGTGCCAGCAACTTATTCGACGAGCAGTACTTC. The whole variable domain, remainder taken from reference TRBV7-2 and TRBJ2-7, is GAGVSQSPSNKVTEKGKDVELRCDPISGHTALYWYRQSLGQGLEFLIYFQGNSAPDKSGLPSDRFSAERTGGSVSTLTIQRTQQEDSAVYLCASNLFDEQYFGPGTRLTVT.

This chain links TRBV29-1 with TRBJ1-4; D possibly corresponds to TRBD1 (6 bases). The germline V and J ends were trimmed by 6 bases and 7 bases, with 18 bases remaining between them. The germline gives CDR1 SQVTM, CDR2 ANQGSEA. The CDR3 extends over 14 amino acids. The CDR3 protein is CSVADTGLGEKLFF. For the CDR3, the DNA is TGCAGCGTCGCGGACACAGGGCTAGGTGAAAAACTGTTTTTT.

The table lists this clonotype with many counts. The chain joins TRBV24-1 to TRBJ2-1; TRBD2 matches 7 bases. The V gene end was trimmed by 4 bases and the J gene end by 3 bases; junction bases not matched to a gene: 2. The CDR3 is made up of 14 amino acids. Germline values: CDR1 KGHDR, CDR2 SFDVKD. As DNA, the CDR3 is TGTGCCACCAGTGAGGGGGACTACTACAATGAGCAGTTCTTC. Its protein product is CATSEGDYYNEQFF.

This clonotype was counted ten times or more. The chain joins TRBV6-5 to TRBJ1-6; possible D gene TRBD1, 6 bases. CDR1 and CDR2 (germline): MNHEY, SVGAGI. This CDR3 has 15 amino acids. V dropped 0 bases and J dropped 7 bases, with 10 bases sitting between them. CDR3 protein: CASSYSSGTNSPLHF. The CDR3 DNA follows: TGTGCCAGCAGTTACTCGAGCGGGACAAATTCACCCCTCCACTTT.

The chain uses TRBV10-3 and TRBJ1-1; perhaps TRBD1 as D (6 bases). The V gene's germline CDR1 is ENHRY and CDR2 SYGVKD. The CDR3 has 15 residues. Trimming stripped 2 bases from V and 6 bases from J, with 16 bases between. The CDR3, as DNA: TGTGCCATCAGTGAGGGAAGGGGGAAAGGGGCTGAAGCTTTCTTT. Its protein product is CAISEGRGKGAEAFF.

Note on this clonotype: Sequence at one end of the junction differs from germline and may be a read error. The chain links TRBV9 to TRBJ1-2; a possible D gene is TRBD1 (5 bases). The CDR3 is made up of 13 amino acids. CDR1 is SGDLS, CDR2 YYNGEE, per germline. CDR3 sequence (DNA): TGTGTCAGCAGCCCGCGTGACAGCTATGGCTACACCTTC. Translated: CVSSPRDSYGYTF.

This clonotype was counted ten times or more. V gene TRBV29-1 combines with J gene TRBJ2-1; TRBD1 matches at 7 bases. Germline CDR1 SQVTM, CDR2 ANQGSEA. CDR3 size: 13 residues. V was pared by 7 bases and J by 4 bases, with 7 bases of the junction left unmatched. The CDR3 DNA follows: TGCAGCGCTAACCGGGACAGTTACAATGAGCAGTTCTTC. Translated: CSANRDSYNEQFF.

The sample holds many counts of this clonotype. The chain is built from TRBV7-2 and TRBJ2-1; TRBD1 matches at 10 bases. Germline trimming cut 5 bases from V and 7 bases from J; bases unmatched to any gene: 8. CDR1 and CDR2 (germline): SGHTA, FQGNSA. The length of the CDR3 is 15 residues. Here the CDR3 DNA reads TGTGCCAGCAGCCCCGGGACAGGGGTATGGAATGAGCAGTTCTTC. This codes for CASSPGTGVWNEQFF.

This chain uses TRBV27 with TRBJ2-1; no clear D gene. This CDR3 is 16 amino acids long. Germline CDR1 MNHEY, CDR2 SMNVEV (reference sequence). V gave up 2 bases and J gave up 0 bases, with 11 bases separating them. DNA for the CDR3: TGTGCCAGCAGTTTAACGGCAGCACCCTCCTACAATGAGCAGTTCTTC. As protein: CASSLTAAPSYNEQFF.

In its sample, this clonotype was seen a few times. The V and J genes are TRBV20-1 and TRBJ1-1; TRBD1 might be the D (6 bases). Germline CDR1 is DFQATT and CDR2 is SNEGSKA (reference sequence). The CDR3 totals 14 residues. V lost 5 bases and J 1 base, leaving 14 bases between the germline ends. CDR3 residues: CSAVEGTPNTEAFF. DNA of the CDR3: TGCAGTGCTGTTGAGGGGACACCGAACACTGAAGCTTTCTTT.

This clonotype has at least ten counts. The chain has TRBV20-1 and TRBJ1-5, with a tentative D call TRBD1 (5 bases). The CDR3 consists of 14 residues. V was trimmed by 6 bases and J by 4 bases, leaving 16 bases between them. From germline, CDR1 is DFQATT and CDR2 SNEGSKA (reference sequence). DNA of the CDR3: TGCAGTGCACCGGGTCAGGGTAGGAATCAGCCCCAGCATTTT. Its translation: CSAPGQGRNQPQHF.

The chain is built from TRBV4-1 and TRBJ2-1; 9 nucleotides line up with TRBD2. The CDR3 is 16 residues long. CDR1 and CDR2 (germline): MGHRA, YSYEKL. V shed 3 bases and J 6 bases; nucleotides not matched to a gene: 9. The CDR3 region is CASSHEERGVPNEQFF. The CDR3 coding sequence is TGCGCCAGCAGCCACGAAGAGCGGGGGGTACCCAATGAGCAGTTCTTC.

The chain is built from TRBV7-8 and TRBJ1-6, with 8 bases matching TRBD1. Germline assignment: CDR1 SGHVS and CDR2 FQNEAQ. The CDR3 loop spans 15 amino acids. J was trimmed by 10 bases and V by 4 bases; bases with no gene match: 9. The CDR3 sequence is CASSSPRTGRSPLHF. Written as DNA, the CDR3 is TGTGCCAGCAGCTCTCCTCGGACAGGGAGATCACCCCTCCACTTT. The variable domain in full, with the rest retrieved from reference TRBV7-8 and TRBJ1-6, is GAGVSQSPRYKVAKRGQDVALRCDPISGHVSLFWYQQALGQGPEFLTYFQNEAQLDKSGLPSDRFFAERPEGSVSTLKIQRTQQEDSAVYLCASSSPRTGRSPLHFGNGTRLTVT.

The chain combines TRBV10-2 with TRBJ2-7; 8 bases are shared with TRBD2. The germline V gene has CDR1 WSHSY and CDR2 SAAADI. The CDR3 totals 15 residues. Trimming took 3 bases from V and 8 from J; bases not matched to a gene: 12. The CDR3 DNA sequence: TGCGCCAGCAGTGAATCCAGCGGGGGACTACTGAAGCAGTACTTC. Translated: CASSESSGGLLKQYF.

This clonotype was seen more than once but under ten times. The chain joins TRBV19 to TRBJ1-6, with unresolved D. Per germline, CDR1 LNHDA and CDR2 SQIVND (reference sequence). V was trimmed by 3 bases and J by 7 bases, leaving 13 bases between them. The CDR3 totals 15 residues. Here the CDR3 DNA reads TGTGCCAGTAGTATCGCCCAGGACGGAAATTCACCCCTCCACTTT. Its translation: CASSIAQDGNSPLHF.

The CDR3 DNA sequence: TGTGCCAGCAGCTTGGAGGGACAGGGGACGTCAGAGACCCAGTACTTC. Its protein is CASSLEGQGTSETQYF. The rearrangement links TRBV5-4 to TRBJ2-5; 10 bases are a match to TRBD1. The CDR3 consists of 16 residues. The trim removed 0 bases at V and 4 bases at J, leaving 6 bases unmatched. Germline V gene sequence: CDR1 SGHNT, CDR2 YYREEE (reference sequence).

This clonotype was detected a few times. The rearrangement links TRBV11-2 to TRBJ1-5; D unclear. This CDR3 is built from 13 residues. From germline, CDR1 is SGHAT and CDR2 FQNNGV. Between the trimmed V and J ends, which lost 2 bases and 4 bases, there was a span of 6 bases. The CDR3 reads CASSLSQNQPQHF. DNA for the CDR3: TGTGCCAGCAGCTTAAGCCAGAATCAGCCCCAGCATTTT.